These 21 T cell receptor beta chains were all obtained from the same sample, sequenced in a study of cytomegalovirus exposure and HLA in healthy donors. PCR was performed using 60 Vbeta and 13 Jbeta primers. Method: immunoSEQ multiplex PCR; TCRdb's copy keeps in-frame clones and lacks some. The table records 100,000 to 150,000 clones, around 80% of them present only once. Material: PBMCs. Receptors were obtained from a young man in good health and CMV-seronegative.

The CDR3 here is CASSFQTAGVTEAFF. The CDR3 DNA is TGTGCCAGCAGTTTCCAAACAGCGGGGGTTACTGAAGCTTTCTTT. This chain connects TRBV6-5 to TRBJ1-1; a weak D match, TRBD1 (5 bases). V gave up 4 bases and J gave up 5 bases, with 17 bases separating them. This CDR3 region has 15 residues. CDR1 and CDR2 from the germline V gene are MNHEY and SVGAGI.

The gene calls are TRBV6-8 and TRBJ1-6; D remains ambiguous. Germline CDR1 and CDR2: MNHGY and SAAAGT. Trimming removed 4 bases at V and 6 bases at J, with 16 bases between. The CDR3 totals 16 residues. DNA for the CDR3: TGTGCCAGCAGTTGCCGACTCGATTACGGTAATTCACCCCTCCACTTT. Protein sequence: CASSCRLDYGNSPLHF.

There are a few counts of this clone. The V gene is TRBV7-7, the J gene TRBJ2-1, with a possible D match to TRBD2 (5 bases). CDR1 and CDR2 from the germline V gene are SSHAT and FNYEAQ (reference sequence). V shed 2 bases and J shed 5 bases, with 7 bases lying between them. The CDR3 spans 13 residues. CDR3 sequence reads: CASSLSGNNEQFF. The CDR3 DNA sequence: TGTGCCAGCAGCTTATCCGGGAACAATGAGCAGTTCTTC.

The chain uses TRBV13 and TRBJ2-1; possible D gene TRBD2, 6 bases. The length of the CDR3 is 11 residues. In germline, CDR1 is PRHDT, CDR2 FYEKMQ (reference sequence). Trimming shortened V by 0 bases and J by 15 bases, and 9 bases separated the two germline ends. CDR3: CASSLGGGLFF. The CDR3 bases are TGTGCCAGCAGCTTAGGGGGGGGTCTGTTCTTC.

This clone appeared a few times. V is TRBV5-5 and J is TRBJ2-2, with 7 positions matching TRBD2. Germline V gene lookup returns CDR1 SGHKS and CDR2 YYEKEE (reference sequence). V lost 1 base, J lost 3 bases, and 3 bases stayed unmatched. This CDR3 spans 15 amino acids. The CDR3 is CASSLRLADTGELFF. The DNA of the CDR3 is TGTGCCAGCAGCTTGAGGCTAGCGGACACCGGGGAGCTGTTTTTT.

V usage is TRBV18 and J usage is TRBJ2-1, with a weak D call TRBD1 (5 bases). The V end lost 4 bases, the J end lost 8 bases, and 9 bases lay between the germline ends. Germline lookup yields CDR1 KGHSH and CDR2 LQKENI. The CDR3 is 12 residues long. The CDR3, as DNA: TGTGCCAGCTCACAAGCCAGGGATGAGCAGTTCTTC. It translates to CASSQARDEQFF. The full variable domain, rest sourced from reference TRBV18 and TRBJ2-1, is NAGVMQNPRHLVRRRGQEARLRCSPMKGHSHVYWYRQLPEEGLKFMVYLQKENIIDESGMPKERFSAEFPKEGPSILRIQQVVRGDSAAYFCASSQARDEQFFGPGTRLTVL.

This chain joins TRBV29-1 and TRBJ2-7, with D perhaps TRBD2 (5 bases). CDR3 size: 15 residues. Trimming cost V 6 bases and J 4 bases, with 22 bases left between them. Germline loops: CDR1 SQVTM, CDR2 ANQGSEA. The CDR3 sequence is CSVVRTGSNLYEQYF. The CDR3 DNA reads TGCAGCGTAGTTCGGACTGGCAGTAACTTATACGAGCAGTACTTC.

This clone was seen more than once but under ten times. J is TRBJ2-1 and V is TRBV27; the D is unclear. The CDR3 spans 13 residues. Per germline, CDR1 MNHEY and CDR2 SMNVEV (reference sequence). Trimming left V 5 bases short and J 6 bases short, with 11 bases between. CDR3 DNA sequence: TGTGCCAGCAGTCAACCATACAGCAATGAGCAGTTCTTC. This encodes CASSQPYSNEQFF.

This rearrangement joins TRBV5-5 to TRBJ1-3; tentative D call: TRBD1 (5 bases). The CDR3 sequence is 17 residues long. The germline gives CDR1 SGHKS, CDR2 YYEKEE (reference sequence). The V gene lost 2 bases and the J gene lost 4 bases, with 19 bases spanning the gap. The CDR3: CASSLKGLQALGNTIYF. The CDR3 DNA sequence: TGTGCCAGCAGCTTAAAGGGGCTGCAGGCTTTAGGAAACACCATATATTTT.

The gene calls are TRBV6-5 and TRBJ1-2; D is perhaps TRBD1 (5 bases). V lost 2 bases and J lost 2, with 15 bases in between. The V gene's germline CDR1 is MNHEY and CDR2 SVGAGI. This CDR3 contains 16 residues. The CDR3 DNA follows: TGTGCCAGCAGTTACGGCTTCCGGACAAGAAACTATGGCTACACCTTC. As protein: CASSYGFRTRNYGYTF.

The J gene is TRBJ2-7, the V gene TRBV5-1, with TRBD2 as a possible D gene (5 bases). Germline CDR1 and CDR2: SGHRS and YFSETQ. This CDR3 comprises 18 residues. V lost 4 bases and J lost 3, with 26 bases in between. The DNA of the CDR3 is TGCGCCAGCAGCCTTAGATCTAGGACTGCAAGTAAACACTACGAGCAGTACTTC. This codes for CASSLRSRTASKHYEQYF.

This chain connects TRBV28 to TRBJ1-2, with TRBD1 identical over 8 bases. After removal of 1 base from V and 5 bases from J, the junction contained 3 bases not matched to a gene. The CDR3 extends over 14 amino acids. The germline gives CDR1 MDHEN, CDR2 SYDVKM. In DNA, the CDR3 is TGTGCCAGCAGTTTATCGACAGGGGAGTATGGCTACACCTTC. Protein product: CASSLSTGEYGYTF.

The chain couples TRBV27 to TRBJ2-1; 11 bases are a match to TRBD2. CDR3 size: 18 residues. Per the germline V gene, CDR1 is MNHEY and CDR2 is SMNVEV (reference sequence). The J segment lost 0 bases and the V segment lost 6 bases, leaving 10 bases of the junction unmatched. The CDR3 loop reads CASSPGTSGTLSYNEQFF. The CDR3 coding sequence is TGTGCCAGCAGCCCCGGGACTAGCGGAACCCTCTCCTACAATGAGCAGTTCTTC.

Only a few counts were recorded for this clone. In nucleotides, the CDR3 is TGCGCCAGCAGCACAGGGAAGGCTGAAGCTTTCTTT. Translating gives CASSTGKAEAFF. The chain couples TRBV5-1 to TRBJ1-1, with D possibly matching TRBD1 (6 bases). CDR3 size: 12 residues. The germline V gene encodes CDR1 SGHRS and CDR2 YFSETQ. The V end lost 4 bases, the J end lost 6 bases, and 10 bases lay between the germline ends.

The chain couples TRBV11-2 to TRBJ2-2; 7 positions agree with TRBD1. The V and J ends lost 4 bases and 4 bases, in that order; junction bases with no gene match: 9. The CDR3 spans 16 residues. Germline V CDR1 and CDR2: SGHAT, FQNNGV. The CDR3 loop is CASSWLTGSVTGELFF. In nucleotides, the CDR3 is TGTGCCAGCAGCTGGCTGACAGGGTCGGTCACCGGGGAGCTGTTTTTT. Combining the CDR3 with reference TRBV11-2 and TRBJ2-2 gives the whole variable domain EAGVAQSPRYKIIEKRQSVAFWCNPISGHATLYWYQQILGQGPKLLIQFQNNGVVDDSQLPKDRFSAERLKGVDSTLKIQPAKLEDSAVYLCASSWLTGSVTGELFFGEGSRLTVL.

The chain recombines TRBV7-9 with TRBJ1-4; TRBD1 is a possible D gene (5 bases). CDR1 SEHNR and CDR2 FQNEAQ come from the germline V gene (reference sequence). Trimming stripped 5 bases from V and 6 bases from J, with 13 bases between. The CDR3 spans 14 residues. In nucleotides, the CDR3 is TGTGCCAGCAGCCCCCCCCTCAGGGATGAAAAACTGTTTTTT. This codes for CASSPPLRDEKLFF.

This clone was observed once. The chain employs TRBV7-8 and TRBJ1-3; D gene unclear. CDR1 and CDR2 (germline): SGHVS, FQNEAQ. The V gene lost 5 bases and the J gene lost 7 bases, with 12 bases spanning the gap. The length of the CDR3 is 13 residues. The CDR3 reads CASSLYRQNTIYF. CDR3 in DNA: TGTGCCAGCAGCCTTTATCGTCAGAACACCATATATTTT.

This chain joins TRBV10-3 and TRBJ1-1, with no clear D. CDR1 and CDR2 (germline): ENHRY, SYGVKD. The CDR3 loop spans 16 amino acids. Trimming cost V 4 bases and J 1 base, with 16 bases left between them. This chain's CDR3 is CAISGPPGRPNTEAFF. For the CDR3, the DNA is TGTGCCATCAGTGGACCCCCGGGAAGGCCGAACACTGAAGCTTTCTTT.

This rearrangement joins TRBV28 to TRBJ2-5; TRBD1 agrees at 9 bases. The V segment lost 6 bases and the J segment 6 bases; nucleotides outside the gene matches: 14. Germline V CDR1 and CDR2: MDHEN, SYDVKM. This CDR3 is 16 amino acids long. CDR3 in DNA: TGTGCCAGCAGCTCTTCTCGAGGGGGGACAGGGCAGACCCAGTACTTC. Its translation is CASSSSRGGTGQTQYF.

This chain links TRBV4-1 with TRBJ2-3; the D gene is possibly TRBD1 (6 bases). Germline CDR1 and CDR2: MGHRA and YSYEKL. The CDR3 loop spans 13 amino acids. The V end was cut by 1 base, the J end by 7 bases, with 9 bases between. This CDR3 reads CASSQVGAHTQYF. The CDR3 region has the DNA TGCGCCAGCAGCCAAGTGGGGGCTCATACGCAGTATTTT.

The rearrangement links TRBV10-2 to TRBJ2-1, with 7 bases identical to TRBD2. Germline assignment: CDR1 WSHSY and CDR2 SAAADI. Trimming cost V 4 bases and J 4 bases; bases outside gene matches: 10. The CDR3 has 16 residues. CDR3 nucleotide sequence: TGCGCCAGCAGTGGGGCTAGCGGATCCGTATACAATGAGCAGTTCTTC. Its translation is CASSGASGSVYNEQFF.